The source of this T cell receptor (beta chain) is a study of T cell responses to AZD1222 COVID-19 vaccine (dated by TCRdb to the early 2020s). About the full investigation: TCR sequencing was performed for fewer than 250 trial participants, of whom 200 to 210 were given two doses of AZD1222 and approximately 26 were given two doses of MenACWY control vaccine. Enrollment into the trials was organized by age into subgroups of 18-55, 56-69 and 70-plus years, and those subgroups contained approximately 160, 26 and 62 TCR-sequenced participants, respectively. The paper as a whole reports these results and caveats: Because no day 14 peak-response samples were available, repertoires were characterized only after the peak T cell response. After two AZD1222 doses, both the breadth and the depth of spike-specific TCRs were significantly higher than at day 0 and than in MenACWY recipients. Participants were mostly white British, with more females than males. The authors suggested clonal diversity may have been underestimated. Nearly half of unique spike-specific TCRs reportedly recognized epitopes outside regions mutated in the B.1.351 and B.1.1.7 variants. In the small 56-69-year group, the increase in depth fell short of significance, most likely because of low power. Conclusions about previously exposed vaccinees are limited because only six or seven AZD1222 recipients were SARS-CoV-2 seropositive at baseline. The whole spike protein was spanned by vaccine-associated CD4 TCRs, and dominant responses were seen in regions 160-218 and 743-854.

Sample time point, as interpreted from the label and publication: baseline before first vaccination. According to the study, the label for this sample's treatment or condition signals: meningococcal conjugate vaccine given as trial control. Vaccinee samples were obtained from the UK trials COV001 and COV002, which included a single-blind randomized controlled phase 2/3 trial of AZD1222 (ChAdOx1 nCoV-19) in healthy adults. Trial participant PBMC samples were collected at day 0 and day 28 after the second dose for TCRbeta chain sequencing. Trimming costs V 0 bases and J 2 bases, and their ends lie 11 bases apart. CDR1 and CDR2 are read off the germline V gene as SGHNT and YENEEA. Reading from cysteine to phenylalanine, the CDR3 counts 16 amino acids. CDR3 DNA only is kept here, 48 bases in frame from base 1. Regarding this clone: The target of this receptor is not known. No base qualities exist here, and no much larger clone lies one base off it.

The CDR3 regions of human TCRbeta chains were analyzed by immunosequencing. The study's processing was this. TCRs in the repertoires were matched against a reference library of SARS-CoV-2-specific TCRs that had been generated with the MIRA antigen-specificity platform. Breadth was defined as the fraction of unique TCRs that were SARS-CoV-2-associated, and depth was defined as the fraction of total T cells that were SARS-CoV-2-associated. Using the MIRA data, each spike-specific TCR was assigned both to the spike region to which the TCR was reactive and to a CD4 or CD8 class. Log10-transformed breadth and depth values were compared by one-way ANOVA with Sidak's multiple comparisons tests. TCRdb carries this immuneACCESS record with in-frame sequences only. Its versions omit some clonotypes, under half of them owing to an unresolved V gene in the studies checked, with the rest unexplained. V and J calls and clone size follow that table, whereas D and trimming were derived from the DNA. This sample has around 160,000 clones in its table, and around nine tenths of those were observed once. The ten largest clones represent around 2.8% of the sample.

The clonotype comes from an adult in good health. Recombination joined TRBV11-3 with TRBJ2-1, with the D gene possibly TRBD1 or TRBD2, each one fitting 5 bases. The sequencing used peripheral blood, collected on day 0 of MenACWY control vaccination. The nucleotide sequence is TGTGCCAGCAGCTTAGACGGGACGCTTACCTACAATGAGCAGTTCTTC. Translated, it gives CASSLDGTLTYNEQFF.